This T cell receptor (beta chain) was recorded in a study of early T cells in non-severe SARS-CoV-2 infection. Study context: Sequenced bulk RNA came from whole blood that was unsorted, and chains were unpaired.

V was pared by 1 base and J by 11 bases, with 4 bases of the junction left unmatched. This CDR3 comprises 12 residues. Per the germline V gene, CDR1 is SQVTM and CDR2 is ANQGSEA. Whole-study results and caveats: Anti-spike CD8 responses were favored in VDJdb matching, and private and CD4 specificities were missed.

This clonotype was observed a handful of times. Its matching antigen is unknown. Individual cDNA molecules were tagged with unique molecular identifiers. A single record per CDR3 protein comes from TCRdb applying MiXCR to the 5' RACE reads. The sample contains some 82,000 distinct CDR3 sequences, 9.5% to 13% of which appear only once. The sequence was collected from an adult who was a healthcare worker with PCR-confirmed SARS-CoV-2 infection or an uninfected control (not recorded which). The sample taken for sequencing was whole blood. The V and J genes are TRBV29-1 and TRBJ2-7; the match to TRBD2 covers 11 bases. CDR3 sequence (DNA): TGCAGCGTTGAAGTGACTAGCGGGAAGGAGTACTTC. Translated: CSVEVTSGKEYF.